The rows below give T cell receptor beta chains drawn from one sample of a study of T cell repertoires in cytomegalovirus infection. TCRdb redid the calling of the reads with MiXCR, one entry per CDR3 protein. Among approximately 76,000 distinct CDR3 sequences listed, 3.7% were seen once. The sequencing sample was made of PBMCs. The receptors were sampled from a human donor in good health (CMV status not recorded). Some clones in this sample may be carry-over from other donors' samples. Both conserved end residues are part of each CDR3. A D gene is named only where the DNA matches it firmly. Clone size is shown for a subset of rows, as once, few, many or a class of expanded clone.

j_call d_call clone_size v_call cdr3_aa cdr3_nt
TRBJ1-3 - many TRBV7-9 CASSRKGAGNTIYF TGTGCCAGCAGCAGGAAGGGAGCTGGAAACACCATATATTTT
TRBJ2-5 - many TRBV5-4 CASEVGGGASVQETQYF TGTGCCAGCGAGGTAGGAGGGGGCGCATCAGTTCAAGAGACCCAGTACTTC
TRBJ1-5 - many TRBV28 CASSWNIGNQPQHF TGTGCCAGCAGTTGGAATATCGGCAATCAGCCCCAGCATTTT
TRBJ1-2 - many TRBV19 CASSITDGYGYTF TGTGCCAGTAGTATAACGGACGGCTATGGCTACACCTTC
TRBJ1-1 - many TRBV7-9 CASSSRDIMNTEAFF TGTGCCAGCAGCTCGAGGGACATAATGAACACTGAAGCTTTCTTT
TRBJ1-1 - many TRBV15 CATSTVNTEAFF TGTGCCACCAGCACAGTGAACACTGAAGCTTTCTTT
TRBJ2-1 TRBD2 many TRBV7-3 CASSLTASGGNEQFF TGTGCCAGCAGCTTAACGGCTAGCGGGGGCAATGAGCAGTTCTTC
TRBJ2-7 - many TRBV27 CASSLDARSYEQYF TGTGCCAGCAGTCTTGACGCGCGGTCCTACGAGCAGTACTTC
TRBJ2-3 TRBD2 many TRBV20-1 CSANFPRGGLDTQYF TGCAGTGCTAATTTCCCGCGGGGGGGTTTAGATACGCAGTATTTT
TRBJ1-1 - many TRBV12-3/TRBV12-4 CASRKQGTNTEAFF TGTGCCAGCAGAAAACAGGGTACGAACACTGAAGCTTTCTTT
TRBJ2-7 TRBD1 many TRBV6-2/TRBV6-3 CASSRTGEGYEQYF TGTGCCAGCAGTCGGACAGGGGAAGGCTACGAGCAGTACTTC
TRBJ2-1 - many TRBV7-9 CASSLTAGGYNEQFF TGTGCCAGCAGCTTAACCGCCGGGGGATACAATGAGCAGTTCTTC
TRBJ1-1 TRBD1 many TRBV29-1 CSADRDTEAFF TGCAGCGCTGACAGGGACACTGAAGCTTTCTTT
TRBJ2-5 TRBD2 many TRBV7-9 CASSSTSGGPRETQYF TGTGCCAGCAGCTCGACTAGCGGGGGCCCCCGAGAGACCCAGTACTTC
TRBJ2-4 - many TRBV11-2 CASSLDVTRGGIQYF TGTGCCAGCAGCTTAGATGTTACCAGGGGTGGAATTCAGTACTTC
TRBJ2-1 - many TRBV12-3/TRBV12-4 CASSLKRVYNEQFF TGTGCCAGCAGTCTCAAGCGCGTCTACAATGAGCAGTTCTTC
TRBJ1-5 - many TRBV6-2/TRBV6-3 CASSQPPDRPQHF TGTGCCAGCAGTCAACCACCAGACAGACCCCAGCATTTT
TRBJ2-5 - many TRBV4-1 CASSQTGLETQYF TGCGCCAGCAGTCAAACAGGGTTGGAGACCCAGTACTTC
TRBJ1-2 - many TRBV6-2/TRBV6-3 CASSPDSIAVYGYTF TGTGCCAGCAGCCCGGACAGCATCGCCGTCTATGGCTACACCTTC
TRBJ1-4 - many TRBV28 CASRRSGNEKLFF TGTGCCAGCAGGAGGAGTGGGAATGAAAAACTGTTCTTT
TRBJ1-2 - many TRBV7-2 CASSSRVIYGYTF TGTGCCAGCAGCTCACGGGTTATCTATGGCTACACCTTC
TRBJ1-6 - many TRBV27 CASSFSPPGRFNSPLHF TGTGCCAGCAGTTTTAGCCCCCCTGGGAGGTTTAATTCACCCCTCCACTTT
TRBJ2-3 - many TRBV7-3 CASSLTTATDTQYF TGTGCCAGCAGCTTAACTACAGCCACAGATACGCAGTATTTT
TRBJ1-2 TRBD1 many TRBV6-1 CASSVEDRVQLRNGYTF TGTGCCAGCAGTGTTGAGGACAGGGTACAACTAAGGAATGGCTACACCTTC
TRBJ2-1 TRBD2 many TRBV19 CASSPPGTSGYNEQFF TGTGCCAGTAGTCCGCCAGGGACTAGCGGGTACAATGAGCAGTTCTTC
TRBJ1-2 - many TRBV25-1 CASPCTRWGGYGYTF TGTGCCAGCCCGTGCACCCGATGGGGGGGCTATGGCTACACCTTC
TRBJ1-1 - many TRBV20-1 CSARDGGRPRHTEAFF TGCAGTGCTAGAGACGGAGGCAGACCCCGACACACTGAAGCTTTCTTT
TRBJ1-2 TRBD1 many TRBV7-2 CASSLVGTGYGYTF TGTGCCAGCAGCTTAGTTGGGACAGGGTATGGCTACACCTTC
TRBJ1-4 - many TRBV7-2 CASSPQTGIATNEKLFF TGTGCCAGCAGCCCTCAGACAGGCATTGCAACTAATGAAAAACTGTTTTTT
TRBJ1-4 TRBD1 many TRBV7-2 CASRHRGANEKLFF TGTGCCAGCAGACACAGGGGGGCTAATGAAAAACTGTTTTTT
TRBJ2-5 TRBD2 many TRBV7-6 CASSLAGGGAQETQYF TGTGCCAGCAGCTTAGCCGGCGGGGGGGCCCAAGAGACCCAGTACTTC
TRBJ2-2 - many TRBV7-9 CASSLGSGKGELFF TGTGCCAGCAGCTTAGGATCCGGGAAAGGGGAGCTGTTTTTT
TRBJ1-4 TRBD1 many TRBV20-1 CSARAPGQDGEKLFF TGCAGTGCTAGAGCACCGGGACAGGATGGTGAAAAACTGTTTTTT
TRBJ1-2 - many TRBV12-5 CASGLGANYGYTF TGTGCTAGTGGTTTGGGGGCTAACTATGGCTACACCTTC
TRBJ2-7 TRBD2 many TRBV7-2 CASSFWGGHEQYF TGTGCCAGCAGCTTTTGGGGGGGTCACGAGCAGTACTTC
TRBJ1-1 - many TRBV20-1 CSAREGTNTEAFF TGCAGTGCTAGAGAGGGGACGAACACTGAAGCTTTCTTT
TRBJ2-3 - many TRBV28 CAIADRQGGDTQYF TGTGCCATCGCAGATAGACAGGGAGGAGATACGCAGTATTTT
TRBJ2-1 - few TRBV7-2 CASSLGYLNEQFF TGTGCCAGCAGCTTAGGGTACCTAAATGAGCAGTTCTTC
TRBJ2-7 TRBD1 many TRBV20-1 CSALLGTVGEQYF TGCAGTGCTCTCCTCGGGACAGTTGGCGAGCAGTACTTC
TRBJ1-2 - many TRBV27 CASMSLRAGSYGYTF TGTGCCAGCATGAGTCTGAGGGCCGGAAGCTATGGCTACACCTTC
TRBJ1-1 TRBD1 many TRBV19 CASSMRFGTGGSAEAFF TGTGCCAGTAGTATGCGCTTCGGGACAGGGGGCAGCGCTGAAGCTTTCTTT
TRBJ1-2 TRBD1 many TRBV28 CASSSEDRGYYGYTF TGTGCCAGCAGTTCTGAGGACAGGGGATACTATGGCTACACCTTC
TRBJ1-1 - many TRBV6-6 CASQPGQSEAFF TGTGCCAGCCAACCCGGACAGTCTGAAGCTTTCTTT
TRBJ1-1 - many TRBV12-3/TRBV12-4 CASSLAKGSAFF TGTGCCAGCAGTTTAGCGAAGGGTTCAGCTTTCTTT
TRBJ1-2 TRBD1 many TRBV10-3 CASGTGDDYGYTF TGTGCCAGCGGGACAGGGGACGATTATGGCTACACCTTC
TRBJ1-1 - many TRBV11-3 CASSLRGGENTEAFF TGTGCCAGCAGCTTACGAGGAGGGGAGAACACTGAAGCTTTCTTT
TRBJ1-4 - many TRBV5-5 CASSSPTNEKLFF TGTGCCAGCAGCTCTCCAACTAATGAAAAACTGTTTTTT
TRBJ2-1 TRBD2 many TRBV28 CASSLPTPGLASNEQFF TGTGCCAGCAGTTTGCCTACCCCTGGACTAGCCAGCAATGAGCAGTTCTTC
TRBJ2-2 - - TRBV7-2 CASSRDTKTGELFF TGTGCCAGCAGCCGTGACACTAAAACCGGTGAGCTGTTTTTT
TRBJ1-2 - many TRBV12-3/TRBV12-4 CASGSTGLYGYTF TGTGCCAGCGGTTCGACAGGCCTCTATGGCTACACCTTC
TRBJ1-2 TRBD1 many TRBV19 CASETGDYGYTF TGTGCCAGCGAGACAGGGGACTATGGCTACACCTTC